Following are 21 T cell receptor beta chains from one sample sequenced in a study of blood T cell repertoires in COVID-19. Clones were sequenced by immunoSEQ multiplex PCR, and TCRdb holds only the in-frame ones, with some missing. This table has over 50,000 clones, 88% appearing once. Sequencing was carried out using peripheral blood. These receptors originate from a human donor in a cohort sampled during active COVID-19.

The V and J genes are TRBV14 and TRBJ2-5; TRBD1 aligns across 8 bases. V was clipped by 3 bases and J by 2 bases; unmatched bases: 11. CDR1 and CDR2 (germline): SGHDN, FVKESK. This CDR3 is built from 17 residues. CDR3 region: CASSQPRGHGLQETQYF. As DNA, the CDR3 is TGTGCCAGCAGCCAGCCCAGGGGGCATGGGTTACAAGAGACCCAGTACTTC.

The rearrangement links TRBV7-8 to TRBJ2-7, with 10 bases identical to TRBD1. Trimming cost V 6 bases and J 7 bases; bases outside gene matches: 6. Germline V gene sequence: CDR1 SGHVS, CDR2 FQNEAQ. The CDR3 runs to 13 residues. DNA of the CDR3: TGTGCCAGCAGGGGGACAGGGGAGAGGGAGCAGTACTTC. This sequence encodes CASRGTGEREQYF.

V and J are TRBV14 and TRBJ2-1; TRBD1 agrees at 9 bases. The CDR3 contains 16 residues. Germline assignment: CDR1 SGHDN and CDR2 FVKESK. The junction had 7 bases not matched to a gene; V was cut back by 1 base and J by 6 bases. In nucleotides, the CDR3 is TGTGCCAGCAGCCAAGGCCGGGACAGGGTGCTCAATGAGCAGTTCTTC. The encoded protein is CASSQGRDRVLNEQFF. Variable domain in full (rest from reference TRBV14 and TRBJ2-1): EAGVTQFPSHSVIEKGQTVTLRCDPISGHDNLYWYRRVMGKEIKFLLHFVKESKQDESGMPNNRFLAERTGGTYSTLKVQPAELEDSGVYFCASSQGRDRVLNEQFFGPGTRLTVL.

Comment on this clone: The same CDR3 arises from other DNA sequences in this sample as well. This chain connects TRBV5-1 to TRBJ2-5; 7 nucleotides line up with TRBD2. CDR1 SGHRS and CDR2 YFSETQ come from the germline V gene. Trimming removed 7 bases from V and 4 bases from J; junction bases left unmatched: 7. The CDR3 is 13 residues long. In nucleotides, the CDR3 is TGCGCCAGCCACTTGGGGGGGGGAGAGACCCAGTACTTC. This encodes CASHLGGGETQYF.

This clone was found once. This sequence joins TRBV19 and TRBJ1-5; 7 positions match TRBD1. Per germline, CDR1 LNHDA and CDR2 SQIVND (reference sequence). Germline trimming cut 7 bases from V and 4 bases from J; bases unmatched to any gene: 7. The CDR3 runs 14 residues. CDR3 sequence reads: CASTPGQTNQPQHF. Here the CDR3 DNA reads TGTGCCAGTACACCGGGACAGACAAATCAGCCCCAGCATTTT.

The CDR3 DNA reads TGTGCCAGCAGCTCCGGACTAGCGCGGATCCAAGAGACCCAGTACTTC. This encodes CASSSGLARIQETQYF. The chain couples TRBV7-2 to TRBJ2-5, with 9 bases aligning to TRBD2. The CDR3 covers 16 residues. The trim removed 4 bases at V and 1 base at J, leaving 7 bases unmatched. CDR1 is SGHTA and CDR2 is FQGNSA in the germline V gene.

The chain couples TRBV6-6 to TRBJ1-6, with TRBD1 identical over 9 bases. The CDR3 totals 19 residues. Germline assignment: CDR1 MNHNY and CDR2 SVGAGI (reference sequence). V was clipped by 5 bases and J by 1 base; unmatched bases: 12. The CDR3, as DNA: TGTGCCAGCAGTCGAGCCGGGACAGGGAAGTCTTCCTATAATTCACCCCTCCACTTT. Its translation: CASSRAGTGKSSYNSPLHF.

The chain couples TRBV7-2 to TRBJ2-3, with D perhaps matching TRBD1 (5 bases). Between the trimmed V and J ends, which lost 2 bases and 1 base, there was a span of 10 bases. CDR1 is SGHTA, CDR2 FQGNSA, per germline. The CDR3 extends over 15 amino acids. CDR3 amino acids: CASSLQGTGTDTQYF. DNA of the CDR3: TGTGCCAGCAGCTTACAGGGCACTGGCACAGATACGCAGTATTTT.

The gene calls are TRBV5-1 and TRBJ1-1; TRBD1 is a possible D gene (6 bases). CDR3 size: 13 residues. Deletions cut 0 bases from V and 5 bases from J, with 8 bases between. Germline CDR1 is SGHRS and CDR2 is YFSETQ. The CDR3 region is CASSLDRATEAFF. In DNA, the CDR3 is TGCGCCAGCAGCTTGGACAGGGCGACTGAAGCTTTCTTT.

Relative to its sample, this clone is medium-sized. The chain couples TRBV6-5 to TRBJ1-1; 7 bases are shared with TRBD1. The CDR3 is 15 residues long. V lost 6 bases, J lost 7 bases, and 14 bases stayed unmatched. The germline CDR1 and CDR2 sequences are MNHEY and SVGAGI. In DNA, the CDR3 is TGTGCCAGCAGCCGTCCCGGGACAGTGAGCGGTGAAGCTTTCTTT. Translation: CASSRPGTVSGEAFF.

The V call is TRBV25-1, the J call TRBJ1-4; D gene unclear. V dropped 4 bases and J dropped 0 bases, with 9 bases sitting between them. CDR1 MGHDK and CDR2 SYGVNS come from the germline V gene. The CDR3 totals 15 residues. CDR3 sequence reads: CASSGWRATNEKLFF. Here the CDR3 DNA reads TGTGCCAGCAGTGGTTGGAGGGCAACTAATGAAAAACTGTTTTTT.

This chain connects TRBV19 to TRBJ1-5; D unresolved. The CDR3 consists of 14 residues. Germline V CDR1 and CDR2: LNHDA, SQIVND (reference sequence). Trimming stripped 7 bases from V and 0 bases from J, with 10 bases between. The CDR3 spells CASNQMISNQPQHF. Here the CDR3 DNA reads TGTGCCAGTAATCAGATGATTAGCAATCAGCCCCAGCATTTT.

This clone was counted between two and nine times. The CDR3: CASSAGKGSGSDTDTQYF. CDR3 DNA sequence: TGTGCCAGCAGCGCCGGGAAGGGTAGCGGGAGTGACACAGATACGCAGTATTTT. The chain combines TRBV4-2 with TRBJ2-3, with 9 bases fitting TRBD2. The length of the CDR3 is 18 residues. CDR1 is LGHNA, CDR2 YNFKEQ, per germline. The trim removed 5 bases at V and 2 bases at J, leaving 14 bases unmatched.

The chain couples TRBV30 to TRBJ2-2; the match to TRBD1 covers 7 bases. J gave up 6 bases and V 5 bases, and 6 bases lay outside the gene matches. Germline V gene lookup returns CDR1 GTSNPN and CDR2 SVGIG (reference sequence). The CDR3 contains 13 residues. The CDR3 spells CAWDHRGAGELFF. CDR3 in DNA: TGTGCCTGGGACCACAGGGGAGCCGGGGAGCTGTTTTTT. Drawing the rest from reference TRBV30 and TRBJ2-2, the complete variable domain is SQTIHQWPATLVQPVGSPLSLECTVEGTSNPNLYWYRQAAGRGLQLLFYSVGIGQISSEVPQNLSASRPQDRQFILSSKKLLLSDSGFYLCAWDHRGAGELFFGEGSRLTVL.

The chain combines TRBV5-1 with TRBJ2-3; 8 nucleotides agree with TRBD2. The CDR3 covers 15 residues. The V and J ends lost 5 bases and 7 bases, in that order; junction bases with no gene match: 12. Germline V gene lookup returns CDR1 SGHRS and CDR2 YFSETQ. The CDR3 nucleotides read TGCGCCAGCAGAAGAGAGGGCGGGGGGACGTATACGCAGTATTTT. Protein sequence: CASRREGGGTYTQYF.

This chain uses TRBV3-1 (or the pseudogene TRBV3-2) with TRBJ2-3, with a weak D call TRBD2 (5 bases). Germline CDR1 is LGHDT and CDR2 is YNNKEL (reference sequence). Trimming stripped 1 base from V and 1 base from J, with 12 bases between. The CDR3 consists of 16 residues. The CDR3 coding sequence is TGTGCCAGCAGCCAAGGGGCGGGCTTGGGCACAGATACGCAGTATTTT. Translation: CASSQGAGLGTDTQYF.

This chain uses TRBV5-5 with TRBJ1-4; 11 bases match TRBD1. The germline gives CDR1 SGHKS, CDR2 YYEKEE (reference sequence). This CDR3 has 14 residues. Unmatched junction bases numbered 4, after V lost 2 bases and J lost 10 bases. As DNA, the CDR3 is TGTGCCAGCAGCTTCGGACAGGGGGCGGGAAAACTGTTTTTT. Its protein product is CASSFGQGAGKLFF.

This clone was picked up one time. This CDR3 reads CASSLDGAGVTFF. CDR3 nucleotide sequence: TGTGCCAGCAGTTTAGATGGGGCAGGGGTAACTTTCTTT. The chain joins TRBV27 to TRBJ1-1; the D gene is possibly TRBD1 (6 bases). There are 13 residues in the CDR3. The V end was cut by 2 bases, the J end by 12 bases, with 16 bases between. Germline V lookup: CDR1 MNHEY, CDR2 SMNVEV (reference sequence).

The chain is built from TRBV19 and TRBJ2-3, with D maybe TRBD1 (6 bases). Germline values: CDR1 LNHDA, CDR2 SQIVND (reference sequence). The CDR3 has 16 amino acids. V was clipped by 5 bases and J by 0 bases, with 15 bases between them. This CDR3 is CASSSQPGHSTDTQYF. Written as DNA, the CDR3 is TGTGCCAGTAGTTCTCAGCCGGGACATAGCACAGATACGCAGTATTTT.

This CDR3 reads CASNRDGNEKLFF. The CDR3 DNA is TGTGCCAGCAACAGGGACGGGAATGAAAAACTGTTTTTT. The chain is built from TRBV2 and TRBJ1-4; possibly TRBD1 for D (6 bases). The CDR3 has 13 amino acids. Germline values: CDR1 SNHLY, CDR2 FYNNEI. Trimming shortened V by 7 bases and J by 5 bases, and 11 bases separated the two germline ends.

The chain recombines TRBV7-9 with TRBJ1-2, with D perhaps TRBD1 (6 bases). Germline values: CDR1 SEHNR, CDR2 FQNEAQ (reference sequence). V lost 3 bases to trimming and J lost 1 base, with 6 bases between them. The CDR3 is 13 residues long. CDR3 in DNA: TGTGCCAGCAGCTTGGACAGTAACTATGGCTACACCTTC. Translation gives CASSLDSNYGYTF.